The T cell receptor beta chain under discussion was sequenced for a study of type 1 regulatory T cells. Whole-study context: T-allo10 is an in vitro-generated, Tr1-enriched CD4 T cell product specific for alloantigen.

Each CDR3 protein gets one entry after TCRdb re-called the reads with MiXCR. The profile shows 70,000 or so distinct CDR3 sequences, 20% of them singletons. There are a few counts of this clonotype. Its antigen is not identified. Study outcomes and limitations: Tr1 cells had a more restricted TCR repertoire than non-Tr1 cells.

CDR1 and CDR2 from the germline V gene are KGHDR and SFDVKD. Trimming pared 5 bases from V and 3 bases from J, leaving 6 bases between. The CDR3 extends over 12 amino acids. The clonotype was recovered from a human donor in good health. The chain employs TRBV24-1 and TRBJ2-5; no reliable D call. Sequenced sample: cultured type 1 regulatory T (Tr1) cells, either the whole culture or a sorted fraction (not recorded which). CDR3 in DNA: TGTGCCACCAGTGCCCCAAAAGAGACCCAGTACTTC. Translated, it gives CATSAPKETQYF.